What follows are 15 T cell receptor beta chains derived from one specimen sequenced in a study of immune evolution from preneoplasia to lung adenocarcinoma. The protocol was immunoSEQ multiplex PCR, while the TCRdb copy is restricted to in-frame clones and leaves out a portion. The profile covers about 26,000 clones, with just under 75% appearing a single time and 5% to 7% taken by the ten largest. Sequencing was performed on FFPE invasive lung adenocarcinoma tissue. Receptors were obtained from a person in their sixties or seventies with invasive lung adenocarcinoma. Some clones in this sample may be carry-over from other donors' samples.

The genes are TRBV7-2 and TRBJ2-7; 8 bases align to TRBD2. The CDR3 is made up of 15 amino acids. Trimming took 3 bases from V and 6 from J; bases not matched to a gene: 10. Germline values: CDR1 SGHTA, CDR2 FQGNSA. Written as DNA, the CDR3 is TGTGCCAGCAGCTTTATTTCCAGCGGGAGCTCCGAGCAGTACTTC. Amino acid sequence: CASSFISSGSSEQYF.

V is TRBV5-4 and J is TRBJ1-1; 8 bases line up with TRBD1. Germline assignment: CDR1 SGHNT and CDR2 YYREEE (reference sequence). Losses at the gene ends were 4 bases for V and 1 base for J; bases not matched to a gene: 3. The CDR3 is made up of 14 amino acids. The CDR3 bases are TGTGCCAGCAGCAGGGGACAGGCGAACACTGAAGCTTTCTTT. It specifies CASSRGQANTEAFF.

Here the CDR3 reads CAWSYPSYGAGRSYEQYF. The CDR3 DNA reads as TGTGCCTGGAGTTACCCGTCGTACGGAGCGGGAAGGTCCTACGAGCAGTACTTC. The gene calls are TRBV30 and TRBJ2-7; TRBD2 agrees at 7 bases. This CDR3 is built from 18 residues. Germline trimming cut 2 bases from V and 1 base from J; bases unmatched to any gene: 17. Germline loops: CDR1 GTSNPN, CDR2 SVGIG (reference sequence).

The chain joins TRBV7-9 to TRBJ1-3; no reliable D call. The germline V gene encodes CDR1 SEHNR and CDR2 FQNEAQ (reference sequence). V lost 5 bases to trimming and J lost 3 bases, with 8 bases between them. This CDR3 has 13 amino acids. For the CDR3, the DNA is TGTGCCAGCAGCCTCGTGATTGGAAACACCATATATTTT. Protein: CASSLVIGNTIYF.

The chain couples TRBV7-2 to TRBJ2-1, with 10 bases matching TRBD1. Trimming removed 1 base from V and 15 bases from J; junction bases left unmatched: 12. Looked up from germline, CDR1 is SGHTA and CDR2 is FQGNSA. The CDR3 length is 15 residues. The CDR3 DNA sequence: TGTGCCAGCAGCTTAGTATCGGGACAGGGGCCTCAGGTGTTCTTC. Translated, it gives CASSLVSGQGPQVFF.

The chain recombines TRBV18 with TRBJ2-6; 9 nucleotides align to TRBD1. CDR1 and CDR2 (germline): KGHSH, LQKENI. The V segment lost 1 base and the J segment 0 bases; nucleotides outside the gene matches: 4. The CDR3 sequence is 18 residues long. This chain's CDR3 is CASSPRQGGSSGANVLTF. Written as DNA, the CDR3 is TGTGCCAGCTCACCACGACAGGGGGGGAGCTCTGGGGCCAACGTCCTGACTTTC.

The chain carries TRBV2 and TRBJ2-7, with a weak D call TRBD2 (5 bases). The CDR3 is made up of 12 amino acids. Trimming pared 2 bases from V and 6 bases from J, leaving 8 bases between. Germline CDR1 is SNHLY and CDR2 is FYNNEI. This chain's CDR3 is CASSEREGEQYF. In DNA, the CDR3 is TGTGCCAGCAGTGAAAGAGAGGGCGAGCAGTACTTC.

The chain joins TRBV5-1 to TRBJ2-7; D uncertain. Germline-derived CDR1 and CDR2 are SGHRS and YFSETQ. Trimming removed 1 base at V and 3 bases at J, with 8 bases between. This CDR3 contains 13 residues. The chain's CDR3 is CASSLNGVYEQYF. The CDR3 nucleotides read TGCGCCAGCAGCTTGAACGGAGTCTACGAGCAGTACTTC.

The V gene is TRBV5-1, the J gene TRBJ2-3, with a possible D match to TRBD2 (5 bases). Germline V CDR1 and CDR2: SGHRS, YFSETQ. The length of the CDR3 is 14 residues. V was cut by 7 bases and J by 6 bases, with 18 bases left in between. CDR3 coding DNA: TGCGCCAGCTGCCCTCGGGATAGCGAGGATACGCAGTATTTT. Amino acid sequence: CASCPRDSEDTQYF.

This chain uses TRBV6-5 with TRBJ1-6; D gene ambiguous. Trimming stripped 0 bases from V and 8 bases from J, with 11 bases between. The CDR3 is 15 amino acids. CDR1 and CDR2 from the germline V gene are MNHEY and SVGAGI. CDR3 in amino acids: CASSYSWGRDSPLHF. CDR3 in DNA: TGTGCCAGCAGTTACTCCTGGGGTCGGGATTCACCCCTCCACTTT.

This sequence joins TRBV7-2 and TRBJ2-3; 12 bases match TRBD2. There are 16 residues in the CDR3. V was clipped by 5 bases and J by 5 bases; unmatched bases: 8. Germline V lookup: CDR1 SGHTA, CDR2 FQGNSA. CDR3 amino acids: CASSPRLAGVGDTQYF. The CDR3, as DNA: TGTGCCAGCAGCCCCCGACTAGCGGGAGTGGGAGATACGCAGTATTTT.

The sample holds a few counts of this clone. The V gene is TRBV4-2, the J gene TRBJ1-5; 8 bases fit TRBD1. The CDR3 extends over 15 amino acids. Per germline, CDR1 LGHNA and CDR2 YNFKEQ. The junction had 6 bases not matched to a gene; V was cut back by 1 base and J by 7 bases. The CDR3 here is CASSQGTGLFQPQHF. The DNA for the CDR3 is TGTGCCAGCAGCCAAGGGACAGGGTTATTCCAGCCCCAGCATTTT.

The chain has TRBV11-2 and TRBJ2-1; D remains ambiguous. V lost 5 bases to trimming and J lost 10 bases, with 15 bases between them. Germline lookup yields CDR1 SGHAT and CDR2 FQNNGV. CDR3 length: 13 amino acids. Here the CDR3 DNA reads TGTGCCAGCAGCGGCCCTGGGCCTGGCGAGCAGTTCTTC. Translated, it gives CASSGPGPGEQFF.

In its sample, this clone was seen once. The chain has TRBV28 and TRBJ2-2; D may be TRBD1 (5 bases). CDR3 size: 14 residues. From germline, CDR1 is MDHEN and CDR2 SYDVKM. V lost 6 bases and J 3 bases, leaving 11 bases between the germline ends. The CDR3 reads CASSRQRDTGELFF. CDR3 nucleotides: TGTGCCAGCAGCCGACAGAGAGACACCGGGGAGCTGTTTTTT. The entire variable domain, with the rest obtained from reference TRBV28 and TRBJ2-2, is as follows: DVKVTQSSRYLVKRTGEKVFLECVQDMDHENMFWYRQDPGLGLRLIYFSYDVKMKEKGDIPEGYSVSREKKERFSLILESASTNQTSMYLCASSRQRDTGELFFGEGSRLTVL.

The CDR3 spells CASSLGTGNLADTQYF. CDR3 sequence (DNA): TGCGCCAGCAGCTTAGGGACAGGGAATCTGGCAGATACGCAGTATTTT. The chain carries TRBV5-1 and TRBJ2-3, with 9 bases identical to TRBD1. V was pared by 2 bases and J by 4 bases, with 8 bases of the junction left unmatched. Germline V gives CDR1 SGHRS, CDR2 YFSETQ. The CDR3 contains 16 residues.